One sample yielded the 9 T cell receptor beta chains listed below, sequenced in a study of T cell clonality in common variable immunodeficiency (dated by TCRdb to 2015 to 2017). The full study reports these points: CVID TCRbeta sequences were reported to have fewer deletions and N-nucleotide insertions and to lack highly modified clones with 13 or more V deletions.

The library was generated by the immunoSEQ multiplex PCR assay. TCRdb's version of the immuneACCESS table is confined to in-frame rearrangements and falls short of the full clone set. An unresolved V gene accounts for under half of the shortfall where checked; the remainder is of unknown origin. The data for this sample show 7,000 to 9,000 clones, each detected more than once. Together, the top ten hold about 5% of the sample. These receptors lack a known antigen. The sequenced material came from peripheral blood mononuclear cells. These receptors came from a human donor with common variable immunodeficiency.

Regarding this clone: The read terminates 3 residues ahead of where the CDR3 ends, so the germline J gene completes it. V is TRBV2 and J is TRBJ2-7, with a tentative D call TRBD1 (5 bases). V was pared by 3 bases and J by 3 bases, with 9 bases between. Germline CDR1 is SNHLY and CDR2 is FYNNEI. This CDR3 region has 13 residues. CDR3 loop: CASSEDTFYEQYF. Incomplete CDR3 DNA: TGTGCCAGCAGTGAGGACACTTTCTACGAG.

About this clone: From the germline J gene comes the end of the CDR3, since the read stops 3 residues before it. V and J are TRBV5-1 and TRBJ2-1; 15 bases are a match to TRBD2. This CDR3 has 19 residues. With 3 bases clipped from V and 4 bases from J, the junction kept 11 bases outside the gene matches. Germline CDR1 SGHRS, CDR2 YFSETQ. CDR3 DNA (partial): TGCGCCAGCAGCTCGGGACTAGCGGGAGGCCCCACTCCTTACAATGAG. It specifies CASSSGLAGGPTPYNE. The CDR3 in its entirety is CASSSGLAGGPTPYNEQFF.

Points on this clone: Sequencing ends 3 residues short of the CDR3 end; the germline J gene provides the rest. The rearrangement uses TRBV2 and TRBJ2-7, with TRBD1 identical over 8 bases. CDR3 length: 13 amino acids. From germline, CDR1 is SNHLY and CDR2 FYNNEI. V lost 10 bases, J lost 0 bases, and 5 bases stayed unmatched. CDR3 bases read: TGTGCCAACTCGGACAGGGTCTCCTACGAG. The encoded protein is CANSDRVSYE. The entire CDR3 is CANSDRVSYEQYF.

Details on this clone: The read comes to an end 3 residues before the CDR3 does, leaving the germline J gene to fill in the end. The V gene is TRBV7-9, the J gene TRBJ2-2, with D perhaps matching TRBD2 (6 bases). Trimming cost V 5 bases and J 8 bases, with 15 bases left between them. The CDR3 is 14 residues long. Germline V gene data show CDR1 as SEHNR and CDR2 as FQNEAQ (reference sequence). The DNA read from the CDR3 is TGTGCCAGCAGCCATAGCGGCCACGCTGGGGAG. The encoded protein is CASSHSGHAGE. The full CDR3 is CASSHSGHAGELFF.

This clone was observed a few times. The read ends 3 residues before the CDR3 terminus; that terminus is restored from the germline J gene. The V and J genes are TRBV18 and TRBJ2-7; possible D gene TRBD2, 5 bases. The germline CDR1 and CDR2 sequences are KGHSH and LQKENI. The CDR3 contains 12 residues. The V end lost 5 bases, the J end lost 5 bases, and 10 bases lay between the germline ends. The DNA read from the CDR3 is TGTGCCAGCTCAACGGGTAGCGACGAG. It specifies CASSTGSDE. The entire CDR3 protein is CASSTGSDEQYF.

A note on this clone: The read terminates 3 residues before the CDR3 end, so the remaining end is supplied by the germline J gene. The J gene is TRBJ2-7, the V gene TRBV7-2, with 7 nucleotides matching TRBD2. Per the germline V gene, CDR1 is SGHTA and CDR2 is FQGNSA. J gave up 3 bases and V 0 bases, and 5 bases lay outside the gene matches. The CDR3 sequence is 15 residues long. CDR3 DNA (partial): TGTGCCAGCAGCTTAGCGCGGGAGTTAATCTACGAG. It is translated as CASSLARELIYE. Given in full, the CDR3 is CASSLARELIYEQYF.

Remarks on this clone: Read sequence stops 3 residues before the CDR3 end, and the germline J gene provides the missing end. This chain links TRBV18 with TRBJ1-1, with TRBD1 identical over 9 bases. Germline trimming cut 2 bases from V and 5 bases from J; bases unmatched to any gene: 6. The CDR3 runs to 15 residues. CDR1 and CDR2 from the germline V gene are KGHSH and LQKENI. The CDR3 DNA, read in part, is TGTGCCAGCTCACCAGCGACAGGGGGAAGAACTGAA. This gives the protein CASSPATGGRTE. The complete CDR3 sequence is CASSPATGGRTEAFF.

About this clone itself: The CDR3 end lies 3 residues beyond the end of the read and is filled in from the germline J gene. The V gene is TRBV29-1, the J gene TRBJ2-1, with D possibly matching TRBD2 (6 bases). This CDR3 is 15 amino acids long. CDR1 is SQVTM and CDR2 is ANQGSEA in the germline V gene. V was trimmed by 1 base and J by 4 bases, leaving 14 bases between them. The CDR3 sequence: CSVEALGTGYNEQFF. CDR3 DNA, as far as it was read: TGCAGCGTTGAAGCCCTCGGGACTGGATACAATGAG.

About this clone itself: The sequenced fragment ends 3 residues before the CDR3 boundary, so the rest is inferred from the germline J gene. This chain uses TRBV18 with TRBJ2-1; TRBD2 matches at 9 bases. In germline, CDR1 is KGHSH, CDR2 LQKENI. The J segment lost 4 bases and the V segment lost 0 bases, leaving 13 bases of the junction unmatched. CDR3 length equals 19 residues. The CDR3 protein is CASSPPNRASGIVYNEQFF. The covered CDR3 bases are TGTGCCAGCTCACCACCCAACAGGGCTAGCGGGATTGTGTACAATGAG.